A few counts support the clone carrying this TCR beta chain. Its antigen remains unknown. The sample comes from a study of T cell responses to AZD1222 COVID-19 vaccine. The wider study: Pooled in the analysis were second doses at about 4 or about 12 weeks.

Study-wide points: Among AZD1222 vaccinees, only 6 or 7 were seropositive at baseline. Across spike, vaccine-associated CD4 TCRs were found, dominant at 160-218 and 743-854. Unmutated variant regions are reportedly the target of nearly half of TCRs that are spike-specific.

TCRdb keeps only in-frame clones here, not all; method: immunoSEQ multiplex PCR. The data show tens of thousands of clones, about nine tenths seen once. J lost 6 bases, V lost 4 bases, and 2 bases had no gene match. In germline, CDR1 is SEHNR, CDR2 FQNEAQ (reference sequence). The CDR3 runs to 13 residues. The receptor's source is an adult in good health. The sequencing here drew on peripheral blood, taken on day 0 of AZD1222 vaccination. The rearrangement links TRBV7-9 to TRBJ1-2; 10 nucleotides match TRBD1. The CDR3 sequence: CASSSGTGDGYTF. DNA of the CDR3: TGTGCCAGCAGCTCCGGGACAGGGGATGGCTACACCTTC.